These 23 T cell receptor beta chains came from one sample sequenced in a study of CD8+ T cells in alopecia areata. Extraction of RNA preceded its reverse transcription into cDNA, which served as the sequencing template. Sequencing was performed with immunoSEQ multiplex PCR; in TCRdb, only in-frame clones are kept and a portion is missing. The sample has 110,000 to 150,000 clones, 62% seen once. Specimen: CD8+ T cells sorted from blood. The receptors stem from a human donor in good health.

The sample holds a few counts of this clone. This chain links TRBV4-1 with TRBJ2-1; TRBD1 is a possible D gene (6 bases). V gave up 0 bases and J gave up 9 bases, with 9 bases separating them. The CDR3 loop spans 13 amino acids. Per germline, CDR1 MGHRA and CDR2 YSYEKL. The CDR3 DNA sequence: TGCGCCAGCAGCCAAGATGCCAGGGGTGAGCAGTTCTTC. Residues: CASSQDARGEQFF.

This clone was detected only once. The chain combines TRBV29-1 with TRBJ1-1; D may be TRBD1 (6 bases). Trimming removed 7 bases from V and 2 bases from J, with 20 bases in between. Germline V gene lookup returns CDR1 SQVTM and CDR2 ANQGSEA. The CDR3 has 15 amino acids. The CDR3 loop reads CSGDWGAAFNTEAFF. CDR3 bases: TGCAGCGGGGATTGGGGGGCAGCCTTTAACACTGAAGCTTTCTTT.

The chain joins TRBV12-5 to TRBJ1-2; 9 positions agree with TRBD1. With 3 bases clipped from V and 1 base from J, the junction kept 6 bases outside the gene matches. The CDR3 is 16 amino acids. Looked up from germline, CDR1 is LGHNT and CDR2 is FRNRAP. The CDR3 bases are TGTGCTAGTGGTTTAGGGACAGGGATAGATAACTATGGCTACACCTTC. It encodes CASGLGTGIDNYGYTF.

The chain recombines TRBV4-2 with TRBJ1-5; the D gene is possibly TRBD1 (5 bases). Per germline, CDR1 LGHNA and CDR2 YNFKEQ. The CDR3 has 14 residues. Trimming removed 1 base from V and 6 bases from J, with 10 bases in between. This CDR3 reads CASSQVGRGQPQHF. The CDR3 DNA is TGTGCCAGCAGCCAAGTTGGGAGGGGTCAGCCCCAGCATTTT.

Concerning this clone: This sample also contains other DNA sequences that code for the same CDR3. The chain couples TRBV29-1 to TRBJ2-1; no definite D call. Between the trimmed V and J ends, which lost 4 bases and 0 bases, there was a span of 7 bases. The CDR3 spans 13 residues. Per the germline V gene, CDR1 is SQVTM and CDR2 is ANQGSEA. The CDR3 region has the DNA TGCAGCGTTGGCGGAAGCTCCTACAATGAGCAGTTCTTC. Its translation: CSVGGSSYNEQFF.

V and J are TRBV27 and TRBJ1-2; 10 bases fit TRBD1. V dropped 6 bases and J dropped 1; count of bases not matched to a gene: 2. This CDR3 region has 14 residues. Germline CDR1 and CDR2: MNHEY and SMNVEV (reference sequence). The CDR3 is CASRGDRGNYGYTF. Here the CDR3 DNA reads TGTGCCAGCAGGGGGGACAGGGGTAACTATGGCTACACCTTC.

The V gene is TRBV13, the J gene TRBJ2-1; TRBD2 matches 8 bases. The V segment lost 5 bases and the J segment 3 bases; nucleotides outside the gene matches: 6. This CDR3 has 15 amino acids. CDR1 and CDR2 (germline): PRHDT, FYEKMQ (reference sequence). The CDR3 is CASSASGSVYNEQFF. The DNA for the CDR3 is TGTGCCAGCAGCGCAAGCGGGAGCGTCTACAATGAGCAGTTCTTC.

This clone was counted between two and nine times. The rearrangement links TRBV5-6 to TRBJ2-7; D possibly corresponds to TRBD1 (6 bases). Germline V gene sequence: CDR1 SGHDT, CDR2 YYEEEE. Between the trimmed V and J ends, which lost 4 bases and 3 bases, there was a span of 8 bases. This CDR3 has 12 amino acids. Written as DNA, the CDR3 is TGTGCCAGCAGCACGACAGGCTACGAGCAGTACTTC. Encoded protein: CASSTTGYEQYF.

CDR3 bases: TGTGCCAGCAGCTTAGGGACAGACACCTACGAGCAGTACTTC. Protein product: CASSLGTDTYEQYF. The chain combines TRBV7-2 with TRBJ2-7; D possibly corresponds to TRBD1 (6 bases). CDR3 length equals 14 residues. CDR1 and CDR2 (germline): SGHTA, FQGNSA. The germline V and J ends were trimmed by 1 base and 2 bases, with 9 bases remaining between them.

The V and J genes are TRBV6-1 and TRBJ2-6, with D unresolved. In germline, CDR1 is MNHNS, CDR2 SASEGT. V dropped 2 bases and J dropped 0 bases, with 14 bases sitting between them. This CDR3 region has 18 residues. CDR3 residues: CASSESLGRDSGANVLTF. DNA for the CDR3: TGTGCCAGCAGTGAAAGTCTCGGCAGAGACTCTGGGGCCAACGTCCTGACTTTC.

This chain joins TRBV6-4 and TRBJ1-2; the match to TRBD1 covers 8 bases. V gave up 0 bases and J gave up 8 bases; unmatched junction bases: 2. The length of the CDR3 is 13 residues. The germline CDR1 and CDR2 sequences are MRHNA and SNTAGT. CDR3 sequence reads: CASSDSTGEGYTF. The CDR3 DNA sequence: TGTGCCAGCAGTGACTCGACAGGGGAAGGCTACACCTTC.

V is TRBV25-1 and J is TRBJ2-7; D gene uncertain. This CDR3 has 13 residues. Trimming stripped 4 bases from V and 2 bases from J, with 9 bases between. Germline CDR1 and CDR2: MGHDK and SYGVNS. The DNA for the CDR3 is TGTGCCAGCAGTGGGACGGTCGCCTACGAGCAGTACTTC. Translating gives CASSGTVAYEQYF.

This clone has a handful of counts. The J gene is TRBJ2-7, the V gene TRBV29-1; 13 bases map to TRBD2. J lost 2 bases, V lost 6 bases, and 13 bases had no gene match. CDR1 SQVTM and CDR2 ANQGSEA come from the germline V gene. The CDR3 is 17 amino acids. The CDR3 DNA follows: TGCAGCGTCCTCGGGACTAGCGGGAAAACCTTACCCTACGAGCAGTACTTC. Its translation is CSVLGTSGKTLPYEQYF.

This clone has only a few counts. The chain joins TRBV19 to TRBJ2-1; 7 bases map to TRBD2. Per the germline V gene, CDR1 is LNHDA and CDR2 is SQIVND (reference sequence). V shed 6 bases and J 5 bases; nucleotides not matched to a gene: 7. The CDR3 is 14 amino acids. The CDR3 nucleotides are TGTGCCAGTAGCCCGGGACTACCTAACAATGAGCAGTTCTTC. Residues: CASSPGLPNNEQFF.

This sequence joins TRBV5-4 and TRBJ2-5; 13 bases fit TRBD2. V was clipped by 1 base and J by 5 bases; unmatched bases: 11. The germline V gene encodes CDR1 SGHNT and CDR2 YYREEE (reference sequence). The CDR3 has 18 amino acids. CDR3 nucleotide sequence: TGTGCCAGCAGCTTGCCCGGACTAGCGGGAGATCGAGGGGAGACCCAGTACTTC. Translating it yields CASSLPGLAGDRGETQYF.

V usage is TRBV11-2 and J usage is TRBJ2-3; a weak D match, TRBD2 (6 bases). The CDR3 extends over 16 amino acids. CDR1 is SGHAT and CDR2 is FQNNGV in the germline V gene. The ends were cut back, 0 bases at V and 3 bases at J, with 13 bases in the middle. The DNA of the CDR3 is TGTGCCAGCAGCTTAGAAGGGGCCAGCGGGACAGATACGCAGTATTTT. Translation gives CASSLEGASGTDTQYF.

This rearrangement joins TRBV27 to TRBJ2-3; the D is unclear. CDR1 and CDR2 from the germline V gene are MNHEY and SMNVEV (reference sequence). The germline V and J ends were trimmed by 5 bases and 6 bases, with 9 bases remaining between them. The CDR3 runs to 12 residues. CDR3 amino acids: CASSPRLDTQYF. The CDR3 DNA sequence: TGTGCCAGCAGTCCACGACTGGATACGCAGTATTTT.

V is TRBV18 and J is TRBJ2-7; 8 bases match TRBD2. V lost 5 bases, J lost 4 bases, and 10 bases stayed unmatched. The V gene's germline CDR1 is KGHSH and CDR2 LQKENI. This CDR3 comprises 15 residues. CDR3 coding DNA: TGTGCCAGCTCAGCGGGGATGGGACTAGGGTACGAGCAGTACTTC. It specifies CASSAGMGLGYEQYF.

This clone was detected only a few times. This chain uses TRBV11-2 with TRBJ2-4; the D gene could be TRBD1 or TRBD2 (6 bases each). The germline V and J ends were trimmed by 5 bases and 3 bases, with 17 bases remaining between them. Germline V lookup: CDR1 SGHAT, CDR2 FQNNGV. This CDR3 is built from 16 residues. This chain's CDR3 is CASSATGTLGKNIQYF. CDR3 in DNA: TGTGCCAGCAGCGCCACAGGGACTTTAGGCAAAAACATTCAGTACTTC.

V is TRBV18 and J is TRBJ2-1; D uncertain. The V end lost 2 bases, the J end lost 4 bases, and 6 bases lay between the germline ends. Germline V gives CDR1 KGHSH, CDR2 LQKENI. This CDR3 is built from 13 residues. CDR3 loop: CASSPASYNEQFF. CDR3 coding DNA: TGTGCCAGCTCACCAGCGAGTTACAATGAGCAGTTCTTC.

As DNA, the CDR3 is TGTGCCAGCAGTTACTCAATGGGGGCAGAGACCCAGTACTTC. It yields the protein CASSYSMGAETQYF. This chain connects TRBV6-5 to TRBJ2-5; TRBD1 might be the D (6 bases). The CDR3 has 14 residues. In germline, CDR1 is MNHEY, CDR2 SVGAGI. Trimming left V 0 bases short and J 4 bases short, with 9 bases between.

This rearrangement joins TRBV10-3 to TRBJ1-1; D is possibly TRBD1 (5 bases). The germline V and J ends were trimmed by 6 bases and 2 bases, with 13 bases remaining between them. Germline V gene data show CDR1 as ENHRY and CDR2 as SYGVKD. The CDR3 covers 14 residues. The CDR3, as DNA: TGTGCCATCAGGGGCGCCGGGGCCAACACTGAAGCTTTCTTT. Protein product: CAIRGAGANTEAFF.

The CDR3 nucleotides are TGTGCCAGCAGTTTTGGGACAGGGGGTGGGGAGCAGTACTTC. Residues: CASSFGTGGGEQYF. The chain couples TRBV27 to TRBJ2-7; 11 bases fit TRBD1. CDR1 is MNHEY and CDR2 is SMNVEV in the germline V gene (reference sequence). The CDR3 is made up of 14 amino acids. V was clipped by 3 bases and J by 7 bases; unmatched bases: 5.